This TCR beta chain appears in the sequencing data of a study of CD8+CD57+ T cells in acquired aplastic anemia. Study at large: Isolated CD4+ and CD8+ cells, once sorted, yielded DNA averaging about 3 ug. Study-wide points: The same twenty-nine CD8+ CDR3 sequences occurred in patients and in controls.

Trimming shortened V by 3 bases and J by 2 bases, and 7 bases separated the two germline ends. Germline V gene lookup returns CDR1 DFQATT and CDR2 SNEGSKA (reference sequence). The CDR3 runs to 12 residues. For sequencing, patients were chosen who had shown expansion of CD8+CD57+ cells by flow cytometry. The study profiled TCR beta VDJ and CDR3 using genomic DNA as template. Each CDR3 protein gets one entry after TCRdb re-called the reads with MiXCR. This sample has 89,000 or so distinct CDR3 sequences, with 65% to 70% found just once. A remark on this clonotype: Its antigen is not known.

The sequence was collected from a human donor with aplastic anemia. This sequence joins TRBV20-1 and TRBJ1-2; possible D gene TRBD1, 5 bases. The sequencing sample was made of sorted CD4+, CD8+, or CD8+CD57+ T cells (not recorded which) from PBMCs. CDR3 region: CSARGGNYGYTF. For the CDR3, the DNA is TGCAGTGCTAGGGGGGGAAACTATGGCTACACCTTC.